Each of the 3 T cell receptor beta chains below was sequenced from the same sample in a study of control samples from healthy donors and cancer patients (dated by TCRdb to 2019 to 2021). The library was built by means of the immunoSEQ multiplex PCR assay. The source is immuneACCESS, and TCRdb retained only in-frame sequences with V and J called. Part of the clones is not carried over; for the studies checked, unresolved V genes explain less than half of this, and the remainder is unexplained. This sample comprises some 120,000 clones, roughly 91% of them detected only once. The ten largest clonotypes hold 1.7% of the sample. The specimen sequenced was PBMCs. All receptors come from a man between 45 and 60 years old with head and neck cancer.

This sequence joins TRBV28 and TRBJ1-1; D gene unclear. CDR3 length: 10 amino acids. V lost 10 bases and J lost 10, with 13 bases in between. Germline CDR1 reads MDHEN; CDR2 reads SYDVKM. The CDR3: CATQEPGAFF. Written as DNA, the CDR3 is TGTGCCACCCAGGAACCGGGAGCTTTCTTT.

The V and J genes are TRBV7-9 and TRBJ2-3; tentative D call: TRBD1 (6 bases). This CDR3 is 17 amino acids long. CDR1 is SEHNR, CDR2 FQNEAQ, per germline (reference sequence). Trimming left V 1 base short and J 2 bases short, with 16 bases between. The CDR3 DNA sequence: TGTGCCAGCAGCTTAGGTAGGGGGACGTCGAACACAGATACGCAGTATTTT. Its translation: CASSLGRGTSNTDTQYF.

The chain has TRBV7-2 and TRBJ2-7; 9 positions match TRBD1. V lost 4 bases, J lost 2 bases, and 3 bases stayed unmatched. Germline CDR1 and CDR2: SGHTA and FQGNSA. CDR3 length: 14 amino acids. CDR3 in DNA: TGTGCCAGCAGCTCCGGGACAGGGCCCTACGAGCAGTACTTC. Translation: CASSSGTGPYEQYF.